These 17 T cell receptor beta chains were all obtained from the same sample, sequenced in a study of cytomegalovirus exposure and HLA in healthy donors. PCR was performed using 60 Vbeta and 13 Jbeta primers. Measured with immunoSEQ multiplex PCR; TCRdb has only the in-frame clones, and not every one. This table has fewer than 150,000 clones, about 86% appearing once. Sequenced: PBMCs. The receptors shown here come from a middle-aged man in good health and CMV-seropositive.

The rearrangement uses TRBV5-1 and TRBJ2-3; D call uncertain. Germline V CDR1 and CDR2: SGHRS, YFSETQ. This CDR3 has 15 residues. Trimming removed 1 base at V and 0 bases at J, with 9 bases between. CDR3 sequence: CASSLWASSTDTQYF. The CDR3 DNA reads TGCGCCAGCAGCTTGTGGGCGTCTAGCACAGATACGCAGTATTTT.

There are a few counts of this clone. In the same sample, other DNA sequences code for this CDR3. The rearrangement links TRBV4-3 to TRBJ2-7, with 7 bases matching TRBD1. Germline CDR1 is LGHNA and CDR2 is YSLEER. The CDR3 consists of 16 residues. With 0 bases clipped from V and 1 base from J, the junction kept 6 bases outside the gene matches. CDR3 in DNA: TGCGCCAGCAGCCAAGAACAGGGGACCCTGTCCTACGAGCAGTACTTC. Translating it yields CASSQEQGTLSYEQYF.

The rearrangement links TRBV10-1 to TRBJ2-5, with D uncertain. The J call may be faulty, since TRBJ2-7 better matches the DNA end. The CDR3 consists of 11 residues. Germline CDR1 is WNHNN and CDR2 is SYGVQD (reference sequence). This chain's CDR3 is CASSGGYEQYF. CDR3 nucleotide sequence: TGCGCCAGCAGTGGTGGTTACGAGCAGTACTTC.

This chain uses TRBV18 with TRBJ2-1, with 12 bases matching TRBD1. Germline values: CDR1 KGHSH, CDR2 LQKENI. J lost 7 bases, V lost 5 bases, and 6 bases had no gene match. CDR3 size: 15 residues. The CDR3 DNA is TGTGCCAGCTCAGGGACAGGGGGCTTTGGTAATGAGCAGTTCTTC. It translates to CASSGTGGFGNEQFF.

Written as DNA, the CDR3 is TGCGCCAGCAGCCGGGTCTACAGGGGAGGAAGTGGGAGCACAGATACGCAGTATTTT. Protein product: CASSRVYRGGSGSTDTQYF. V usage is TRBV4-1 and J usage is TRBJ2-3; TRBD1 is a possible D gene (7 bases). The CDR3 sequence is 19 residues long. The V and J ends lost 4 bases and 0 bases respectively, with 23 bases between them. Per germline, CDR1 MGHRA and CDR2 YSYEKL.

V is TRBV5-6 and J is TRBJ1-1; no firm D call. From germline, CDR1 is SGHDT and CDR2 YYEEEE. The V gene lost 4 bases and the J gene lost 0 bases, with 10 bases spanning the gap. The CDR3 extends over 14 amino acids. In nucleotides, the CDR3 is TGTGCCAGCAGCCGCTGGCTCGTGAACACTGAAGCTTTCTTT. Translated, it gives CASSRWLVNTEAFF.

In DNA form, the CDR3 reads TGTGCCAGCAGCTCCTCCGGGACTAGCGGGGGGGCGAATGAGCAGTTCTTC. This encodes CASSSSGTSGGANEQFF. The rearrangement joins TRBV7-9 to TRBJ2-1; 16 nucleotides match TRBD2. The germline CDR1 and CDR2 sequences are SEHNR and FQNEAQ (reference sequence). J was trimmed by 7 bases and V by 4 bases; bases with no gene match: 7. There are 17 residues in the CDR3.

This rearrangement joins TRBV7-9 to TRBJ2-5, with 7 bases identical to TRBD2. Germline trimming cut 5 bases from V and 2 bases from J; bases unmatched to any gene: 8. Germline CDR1 SEHNR, CDR2 FQNEAQ (reference sequence). The length of the CDR3 is 15 residues. CDR3 amino acids: CASSNWEGPQETQYF. The DNA of the CDR3 is TGTGCCAGCAGCAACTGGGAGGGTCCGCAAGAGACCCAGTACTTC.

This chain uses TRBV27 with TRBJ2-7; D gene unclear. The CDR3 spans 13 residues. V shed 4 bases and J shed 3 bases, with 10 bases lying between them. The V gene's germline CDR1 is MNHEY and CDR2 SMNVEV (reference sequence). CDR3 in DNA: TGTGCCAGCAGTTCCTTACGCAGCTACGAGCAGTACTTC. It translates to CASSSLRSYEQYF.

This rearrangement joins TRBV7-6 to TRBJ2-7, with D possibly being TRBD1 (6 bases). The CDR3 has 15 amino acids. Trimming cost V 4 bases and J 2 bases, with 15 bases left between them. CDR1 and CDR2 (germline): SGHVS, FNYEAQ. The CDR3 DNA sequence: TGTGCCAGCAGCTCGGATCCAGGGACACCCTACGAGCAGTACTTC. Translating gives CASSSDPGTPYEQYF. The full variable domain, its missing parts supplied by reference TRBV7-6 and TRBJ2-7, is GAGVSQSPRYKVTKRGQDVALRCDPISGHVSLYWYRQALGQGPEFLTYFNYEAQQDKSGLPNDRFSAERPEGSISTLTIQRTEQRDSAMYRCASSSDPGTPYEQYFGPGTRLTVT.

This chain connects TRBV30 to TRBJ2-1; 7 nucleotides agree with TRBD2. Germline CDR1 GTSNPN, CDR2 SVGIG (reference sequence). V shed 0 bases, J shed 5 bases, and the junction held 7 bases outside the gene matches. This CDR3 spans 15 amino acids. The CDR3 region is CAWSVGGGHNNEQFF. Written as DNA, the CDR3 is TGTGCCTGGAGTGTTGGCGGGGGTCACAACAATGAGCAGTTCTTC. Variable domain in full (rest from reference TRBV30 and TRBJ2-1): SQTIHQWPATLVQPVGSPLSLECTVEGTSNPNLYWYRQAAGRGLQLLFYSVGIGQISSEVPQNLSASRPQDRQFILSSKKLLLSDSGFYLCAWSVGGGHNNEQFFGPGTRLTVL.

The rearrangement uses TRBV9 and TRBJ1-1, with 9 nucleotides matching TRBD1. The CDR3 extends over 16 amino acids. CDR1 and CDR2 (germline): SGDLS, YYNGEE. Unmatched junction bases numbered 9, after V lost 0 bases and J lost 6 bases. CDR3 DNA sequence: TGTGCCAGCAGCGTAGATGGACAGGGGTATTTTGCTGAAGCTTTCTTT. Amino acid sequence: CASSVDGQGYFAEAFF.

V gene TRBV19 combines with J gene TRBJ1-4, with D perhaps matching TRBD1 (6 bases). Germline CDR1 reads LNHDA; CDR2 reads SQIVND (reference sequence). This CDR3 comprises 15 residues. V was cut by 3 bases and J by 8 bases, with 16 bases left in between. The chain's CDR3 is CASSIVSGVREKLFF. The CDR3 region has the DNA TGTGCCAGTAGTATCGTGTCAGGGGTTCGGGAAAAACTGTTTTTT.

The CDR3 DNA follows: TGTGCCAGCAGCGTAGCTAGCATGGCCGGGGAGCTGTTTTTT. Protein sequence: CASSVASMAGELFF. The V call is TRBV9, the J call TRBJ2-2; tentatively, D is TRBD2 (5 bases). Trimming took 0 bases from V and 6 from J, leaving 9 bases between them. The CDR3 is made up of 14 amino acids. Germline V gene data show CDR1 as SGDLS and CDR2 as YYNGEE.

The chain links TRBV5-4 to TRBJ2-1; TRBD2 matches at 9 bases. This CDR3 is 15 amino acids long. V shed 5 bases and J 4 bases; nucleotides not matched to a gene: 7. CDR1 is SGHNT, CDR2 YYREEE, per germline (reference sequence). The chain's CDR3 is CASSSGTSQYNEQFF. The CDR3 DNA follows: TGTGCCAGCAGTTCCGGGACTAGCCAATACAATGAGCAGTTCTTC.

The rearrangement uses TRBV30 and TRBJ2-7; TRBD1 might be the D (6 bases). The germline V gene has CDR1 GTSNPN and CDR2 SVGIG (reference sequence). Trimming left V 5 bases short and J 1 base short, with 12 bases between. The length of the CDR3 is 13 residues. The CDR3 loop reads CAWEPGVSYEQYF. The CDR3 DNA sequence: TGTGCCTGGGAACCAGGGGTTTCCTACGAGCAGTACTTC.

This clone turned up a few times. The sample contains more than one DNA sequence encoding this CDR3. The chain employs TRBV6-1 and TRBJ2-1, with 12 bases lining up with TRBD2. Germline loops: CDR1 MNHNS, CDR2 SASEGT. J was trimmed by 4 bases and V by 7 bases; bases with no gene match: 5. The length of the CDR3 is 15 residues. The CDR3 sequence is CASIIGLAGYNEQFF. The CDR3 DNA follows: TGTGCCAGCATTATCGGACTAGCGGGATACAATGAGCAGTTCTTC.